Each of the 9 T cell receptor beta chains below was sequenced from the same sample in a study of cytomegalovirus exposure and HLA in healthy donors. Here immunoSEQ multiplex PCR was the method, and the copy in TCRdb shows in-frame clones only, minus some. This sample has more than 200,000 clones, with about 92% found just once. Input material: PBMCs. The receptors derive from a woman aged 30 to 39 in good health and CMV-seronegative.

This clone was counted once. This chain connects TRBV5-1 to TRBJ2-2; TRBD1 is a possible D gene (6 bases). V was cut by 4 bases and J by 6 bases, with 16 bases left in between. There are 15 residues in the CDR3. Germline V gives CDR1 SGHRS, CDR2 YFSETQ. The CDR3 region has the DNA TGCGCCAGCAGCCCGGACAGCGGTCCCCCCGGGGAGCTGTTTTTT. This translates into CASSPDSGPPGELFF.

The chain joins TRBV6-5 to TRBJ2-5, with D possibly being TRBD1 (6 bases). The CDR3 totals 13 residues. Per germline, CDR1 MNHEY and CDR2 SVGAGI. V was cut by 2 bases and J by 5 bases, with 9 bases left in between. The CDR3 region has the DNA TGTGCCAGCAGTTACGGGACAACGGAGACCCAGTACTTC. Translation gives CASSYGTTETQYF.

The chain couples TRBV11-2 to TRBJ2-7; the D is unclear. Germline assignment: CDR1 SGHAT and CDR2 FQNNGV. The CDR3 runs to 13 residues. V was trimmed by 4 bases and J by 1 base, leaving 8 bases between them. CDR3 in amino acids: CASSSDSSYEQYF. The CDR3 DNA follows: TGTGCCAGCAGCTCCGACTCGTCCTACGAGCAGTACTTC. Together with reference TRBV11-2 and TRBJ2-7, the CDR3 gives the full variable domain: EAGVAQSPRYKIIEKRQSVAFWCNPISGHATLYWYQQILGQGPKLLIQFQNNGVVDDSQLPKDRFSAERLKGVDSTLKIQPAKLEDSAVYLCASSSDSSYEQYFGPGTRLTVT.

The chain employs TRBV5-6 and TRBJ2-7, with TRBD2 identical over 16 bases. V lost 4 bases, J lost 0 bases, and 4 bases stayed unmatched. The germline V gene has CDR1 SGHDT and CDR2 YYEEEE. This CDR3 has 17 residues. This CDR3 is CASSEGLAGGPSYEQYF. CDR3 bases: TGTGCCAGCAGCGAGGGACTAGCGGGAGGGCCCTCCTACGAGCAGTACTTC.

V is TRBV4-3 and J is TRBJ1-1; no definite D call. This CDR3 region has 15 residues. Germline assignment: CDR1 LGHNA and CDR2 YSLEER. V was shortened by 4 bases and J by 0 bases, with 12 bases between the two germline ends. The chain's CDR3 is CASSPGGIMNTEAFF. The CDR3 DNA is TGCGCCAGCAGCCCGGGTGGGATTATGAACACTGAAGCTTTCTTT.

The chain carries TRBV2 and TRBJ2-7; a possible D gene is TRBD2 (6 bases). There are 15 residues in the CDR3. The germline gives CDR1 SNHLY, CDR2 FYNNEI. V was trimmed by 1 base and J by 1 base, leaving 11 bases between them. CDR3 in DNA: TGTGCCAGCAGTGAAGATCAGACTAGTTCCTACGAGCAGTACTTC. As protein: CASSEDQTSSYEQYF.

The chain joins TRBV15 to TRBJ1-4; D is ambiguous. Germline CDR1 is LNHNV and CDR2 is YYDKDF (reference sequence). This CDR3 comprises 15 residues. The ends were cut back, 0 bases at V and 8 bases at J, with 13 bases in the middle. This CDR3 is CATSRERSFGEKLFF. CDR3 nucleotides: TGTGCCACCAGCAGAGAACGGTCTTTCGGAGAAAAACTGTTTTTT.

The chain has TRBV7-6 and TRBJ1-2; 7 nucleotides agree with TRBD1. The CDR3 consists of 19 residues. J lost 1 base, V lost 5 bases, and 19 bases had no gene match. Looked up from germline, CDR1 is SGHVS and CDR2 is FNYEAQ. CDR3 sequence reads: CASSARPRDSGGYNYGYTF. In DNA form, the CDR3 reads TGTGCCAGCAGCGCCCGGCCCCGGGACAGCGGCGGCTATAACTATGGCTACACCTTC.

This chain connects TRBV7-6 to TRBJ2-7; a weak D match, TRBD2 (6 bases). This CDR3 comprises 13 residues. The V gene's germline CDR1 is SGHVS and CDR2 FNYEAQ. Trimming removed 3 bases from V and 2 bases from J, with 8 bases in between. Here the CDR3 DNA reads TGTGCCAGCAGCTTGACTAGAACCTACGAGCAGTACTTC. Translation: CASSLTRTYEQYF.